This TCR beta chain is from a study of blood T cells in healthy people across ages. The germline V gene encodes CDR1 MDHEN and CDR2 SYDVKM. The V gene end was trimmed by 5 bases and the J gene end by 6 bases; junction bases not matched to a gene: 9. This CDR3 has 15 residues. Whole-study results and caveats: Calculation of diversity from one million T cells yielded estimates considered to be underestimates.

This clonotype has more than one count but fewer than ten. Its target is unknown. PCR was performed a second time for 7 to 11 cycles using a sample-barcoded 5' primer and a J-beta primer mix. A single record per CDR3 protein comes from TCRdb applying MiXCR to the 5' RACE reads. This repertoire shows roughly 1.5 million distinct CDR3 sequences, under 55% found once; its top ten account for roughly 3.7%. The sequence came from a woman between 18 and 30 years old in good health. The sequenced sample consisted of blood. V is TRBV28 and J is TRBJ2-3, with TRBD1 identical over 9 bases. The CDR3 nucleotides are TGTGCCAGCAGTCAACCCGGGACAGGGTCGGATACGCAGTATTTT. Its translation is CASSQPGTGSDTQYF.